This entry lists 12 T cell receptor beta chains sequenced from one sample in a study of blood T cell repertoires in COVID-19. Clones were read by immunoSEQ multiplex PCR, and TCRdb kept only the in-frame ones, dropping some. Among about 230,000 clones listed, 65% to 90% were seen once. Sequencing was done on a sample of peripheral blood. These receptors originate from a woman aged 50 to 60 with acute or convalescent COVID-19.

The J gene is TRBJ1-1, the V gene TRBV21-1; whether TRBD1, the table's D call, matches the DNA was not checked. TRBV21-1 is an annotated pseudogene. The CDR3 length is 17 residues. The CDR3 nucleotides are TGTGCCAGCAGCAAAGTCGTACAGGGTCCGCGCCATACTGAAGCTTTCTTT. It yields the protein CASSKVVQGPRHTEAFF.

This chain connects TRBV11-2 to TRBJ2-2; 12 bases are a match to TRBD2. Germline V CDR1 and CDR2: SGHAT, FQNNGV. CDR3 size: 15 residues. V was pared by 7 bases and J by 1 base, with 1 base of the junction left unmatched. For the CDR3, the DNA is TGTGCCAGCAAGACTAGCGGGGGGAACACCGGGGAGCTGTTTTTT. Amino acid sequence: CASKTSGGNTGELFF.

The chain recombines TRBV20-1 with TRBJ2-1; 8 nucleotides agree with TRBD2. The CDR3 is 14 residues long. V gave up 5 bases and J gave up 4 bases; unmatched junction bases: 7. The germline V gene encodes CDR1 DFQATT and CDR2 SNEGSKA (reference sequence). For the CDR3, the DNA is TGCAGTGCTGGTGGGACTAGGGGATACAATGAGCAGTTCTTC. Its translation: CSAGGTRGYNEQFF.

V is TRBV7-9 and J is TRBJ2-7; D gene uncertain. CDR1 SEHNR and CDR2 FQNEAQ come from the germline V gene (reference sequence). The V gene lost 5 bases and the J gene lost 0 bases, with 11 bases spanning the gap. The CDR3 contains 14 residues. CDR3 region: CASSPNTGSYEQYF. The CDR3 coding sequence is TGTGCCAGCAGCCCTAACACGGGCTCCTACGAGCAGTACTTC.

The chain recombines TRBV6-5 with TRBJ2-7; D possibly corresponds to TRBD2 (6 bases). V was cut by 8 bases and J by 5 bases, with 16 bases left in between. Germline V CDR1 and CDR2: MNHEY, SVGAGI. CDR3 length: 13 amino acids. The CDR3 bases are TGTGCCAGCCGAATGTCGGGGGTCAACGAGCAGTACTTC. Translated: CASRMSGVNEQYF.

The CDR3 loop reads CASSLVSGGLGNTIYF. The CDR3 DNA is TGTGCCAGCAGCTTAGTCTCAGGGGGTTTAGGAAACACCATATATTTT. This rearrangement joins TRBV7-8 to TRBJ1-3; TRBD1 aligns across 7 bases. CDR3 length equals 16 residues. The germline gives CDR1 SGHVS, CDR2 FQNEAQ. V gave up 1 base and J gave up 4 bases; unmatched junction bases: 7. The variable domain in full, with the rest retrieved from reference TRBV7-8 and TRBJ1-3, is GAGVSQSPRYKVAKRGQDVALRCDPISGHVSLFWYQQALGQGPEFLTYFQNEAQLDKSGLPSDRFFAERPEGSVSTLKIQRTQQEDSAVYLCASSLVSGGLGNTIYFGEGSWLTVV.

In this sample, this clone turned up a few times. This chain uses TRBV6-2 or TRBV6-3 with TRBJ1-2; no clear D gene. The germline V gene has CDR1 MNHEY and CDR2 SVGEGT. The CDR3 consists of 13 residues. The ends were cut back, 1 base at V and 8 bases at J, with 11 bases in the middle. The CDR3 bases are TGTGCCAGCAGTTACTTGCGGGATATGGGCTACACCTTC. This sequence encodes CASSYLRDMGYTF.

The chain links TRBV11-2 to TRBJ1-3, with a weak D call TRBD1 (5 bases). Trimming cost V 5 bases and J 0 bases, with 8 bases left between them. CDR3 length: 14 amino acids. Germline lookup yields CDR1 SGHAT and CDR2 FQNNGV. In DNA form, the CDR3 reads TGTGCCAGCAGCCAGGGACTCTCTGGAAACACCATATATTTT. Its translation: CASSQGLSGNTIYF.

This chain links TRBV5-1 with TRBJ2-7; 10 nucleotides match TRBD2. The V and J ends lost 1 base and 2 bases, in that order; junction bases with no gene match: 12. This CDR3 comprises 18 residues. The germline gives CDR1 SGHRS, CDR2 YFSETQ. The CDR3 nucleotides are TGCGCCAGCAGCTTGCGACTAGCGGGCGAGGCGACTACCTACGAGCAGTACTTC. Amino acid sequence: CASSLRLAGEATTYEQYF.

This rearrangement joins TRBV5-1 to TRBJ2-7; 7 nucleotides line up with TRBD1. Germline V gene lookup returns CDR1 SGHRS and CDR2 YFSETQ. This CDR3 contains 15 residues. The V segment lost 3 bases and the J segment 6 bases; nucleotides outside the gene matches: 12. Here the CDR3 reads CASSSNRGSPSEQYF. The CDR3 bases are TGCGCCAGCAGCTCCAACAGGGGATCCCCTTCCGAGCAGTACTTC. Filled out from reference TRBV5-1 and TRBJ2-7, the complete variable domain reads KAGVTQTPRYLIKTRGQQVTLSCSPISGHRSVSWYQQTPGQGLQFLFEYFSETQRNKGNFPGRFSGRQFSNSRSEMNVSTLELGDSALYLCASSSNRGSPSEQYFGPGTRLTVT.

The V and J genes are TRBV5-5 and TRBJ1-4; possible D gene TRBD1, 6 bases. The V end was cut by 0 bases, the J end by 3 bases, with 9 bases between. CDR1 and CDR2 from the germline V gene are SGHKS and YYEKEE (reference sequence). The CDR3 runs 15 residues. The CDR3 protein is CASSLGQASNEKLFF. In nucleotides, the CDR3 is TGTGCCAGCAGCTTGGGACAGGCCTCTAATGAAAAACTGTTTTTT.

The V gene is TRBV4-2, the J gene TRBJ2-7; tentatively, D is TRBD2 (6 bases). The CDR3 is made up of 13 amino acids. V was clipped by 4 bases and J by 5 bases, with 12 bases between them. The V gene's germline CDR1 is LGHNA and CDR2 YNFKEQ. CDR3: CASSLGRENEQYF. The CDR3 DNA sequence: TGTGCCAGCAGCCTCGGCCGGGAGAACGAGCAGTACTTC.